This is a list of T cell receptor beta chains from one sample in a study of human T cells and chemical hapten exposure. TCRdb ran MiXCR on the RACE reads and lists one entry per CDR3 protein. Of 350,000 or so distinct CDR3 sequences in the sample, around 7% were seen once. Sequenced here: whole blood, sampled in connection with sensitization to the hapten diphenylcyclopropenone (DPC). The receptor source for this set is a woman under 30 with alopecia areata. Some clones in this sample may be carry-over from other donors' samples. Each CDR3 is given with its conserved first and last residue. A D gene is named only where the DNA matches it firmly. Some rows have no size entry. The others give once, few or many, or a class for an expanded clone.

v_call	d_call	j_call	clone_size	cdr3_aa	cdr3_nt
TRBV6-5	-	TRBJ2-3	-	CASSYSVSDTQYF	TGTGCCAGCAGTTACTCGGTTTCAGATACGCAGTATTTT
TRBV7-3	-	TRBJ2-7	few	CASSYTAAGRLEQYF	TGTGCCAGCAGCTATACAGCGGCAGGTCGCCTGGAGCAGTACTTC
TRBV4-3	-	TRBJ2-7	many	CASSQGTETYEQYF	TGCGCCAGCAGCCAAGGGACAGAGACCTACGAGCAGTACTTC
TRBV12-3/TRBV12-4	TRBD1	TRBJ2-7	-	CASSGQGAHEQYF	TGTGCCAGCAGTGGACAGGGGGCGCATGAGCAGTACTTC
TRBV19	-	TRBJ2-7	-	CASSIGTAGDEQYF	TGTGCCAGTAGTATAGGCACGGCCGGGGACGAGCAGTACTTC
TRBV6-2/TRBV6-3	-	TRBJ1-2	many	CASSPQGNYGYTF	TGTGCCAGCAGTCCCCAGGGGAACTATGGCTACACCTTC
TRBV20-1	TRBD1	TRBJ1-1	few	CSARVLRPGQGPRDTEAFF	TGCAGTGCTAGAGTTCTGAGACCGGGACAGGGGCCTCGTGACACTGAAGCTTTCTTT
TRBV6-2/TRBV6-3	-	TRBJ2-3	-	CASTDGVSDTQYF	TGTGCCAGCACAGATGGAGTTTCGGATACGCAGTATTTT
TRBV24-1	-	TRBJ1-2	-	CATSDLDYGYTF	TGTGCCACCAGTGATTTGGACTATGGCTACACCTTC
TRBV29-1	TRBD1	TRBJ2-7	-	CSVAGGQGWDEQYF	TGCAGCGTTGCGGGTGGACAGGGATGGGACGAGCAGTACTTC
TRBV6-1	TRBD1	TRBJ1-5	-	CASSKLQGAEQPQHF	TGTGCCAGCAGTAAACTACAGGGGGCGGAGCAGCCCCAGCATTTT
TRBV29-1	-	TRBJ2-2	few	CSVQQGNTGELFF	TGCAGCGTCCAACAGGGGAACACCGGGGAGCTGTTTTTT
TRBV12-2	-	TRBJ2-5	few	CASRTAGEYQETQYF	TGTGCAAGTCGCACAGCGGGGGAGTACCAAGAGACCCAGTACTTC
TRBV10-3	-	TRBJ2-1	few	CASTGPRYSNEQFF	TGTGCCAGCACGGGCCCCCGATATTCCAATGAGCAGTTCTTC
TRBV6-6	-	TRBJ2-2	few	CASSYSSLGQNTGELFF	TGTGCCAGCAGTTACTCGAGCTTGGGACAGAACACCGGGGAGCTGTTTTTT
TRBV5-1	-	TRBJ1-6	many	CASSLGPGLDNSPLHF	TGCGCCAGCAGCTTGGGACCAGGGTTGGATAATTCACCCCTCCACTTT
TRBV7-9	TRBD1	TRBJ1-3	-	CASSMGQGTGNTIYF	TGTGCCAGCAGCATGGGACAGGGGACTGGAAACACCATATATTTT
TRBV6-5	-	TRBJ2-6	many	CASNNIPGSGANVLTF	TGTGCCAGCAACAATATCCCGGGCTCTGGGGCCAACGTCCTGACTTTC
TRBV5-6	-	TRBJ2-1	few	CASSLVSLQSSYNEQFF	TGTGCCAGCAGCTTGGTGTCCCTACAGAGCTCCTACAATGAGCAGTTCTTC
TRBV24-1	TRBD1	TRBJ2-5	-	CATSPGQMETQYF	TGTGCCACCAGTCCGGGACAGATGGAGACCCAGTACTTC
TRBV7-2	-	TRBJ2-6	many	CASSGEWWSSGANVLTF	TGTGCCAGCAGCGGGGAGTGGTGGAGCTCTGGGGCCAACGTCCTGACTTTC
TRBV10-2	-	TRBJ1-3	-	CASSGIGIGNTIYF	TGCGCCAGCAGTGGGATAGGTATCGGAAACACCATATATTTT
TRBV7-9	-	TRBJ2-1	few	CASSATGGGFYNEQFF	TGTGCCAGCAGCGCAACAGGCGGGGGCTTTTACAATGAGCAGTTCTTC
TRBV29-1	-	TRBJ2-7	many	CSVARESSYEQYF	TGCAGCGTTGCGAGGGAAAGCTCCTACGAGCAGTACTTC
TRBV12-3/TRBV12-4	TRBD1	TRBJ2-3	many	CASRGQISTDTQYF	TGTGCCAGCAGGGGACAGATTAGCACAGATACGCAGTATTTT
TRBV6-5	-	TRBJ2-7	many	CASGGGAQQYF	TGTGCCAGCGGAGGAGGGGCCCAGCAGTACTTC
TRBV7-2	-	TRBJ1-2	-	CASSSMTAALYGYTF	TGTGCCAGCAGCAGTATGACAGCCGCTCTCTATGGCTACACCTTC